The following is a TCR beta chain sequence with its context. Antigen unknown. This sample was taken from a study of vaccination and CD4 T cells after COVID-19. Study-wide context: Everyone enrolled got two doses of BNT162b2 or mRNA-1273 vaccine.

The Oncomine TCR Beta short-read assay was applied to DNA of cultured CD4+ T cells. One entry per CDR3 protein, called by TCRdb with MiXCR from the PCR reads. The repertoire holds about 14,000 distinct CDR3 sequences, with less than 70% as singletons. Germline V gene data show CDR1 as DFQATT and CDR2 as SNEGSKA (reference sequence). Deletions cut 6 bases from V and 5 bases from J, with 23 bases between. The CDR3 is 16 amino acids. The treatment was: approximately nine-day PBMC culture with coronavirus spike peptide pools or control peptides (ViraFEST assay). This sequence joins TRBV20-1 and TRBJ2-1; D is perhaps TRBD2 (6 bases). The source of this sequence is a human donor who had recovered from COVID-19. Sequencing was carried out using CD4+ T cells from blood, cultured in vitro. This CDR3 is CSAIEMEAGSNNEQFF. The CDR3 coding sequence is TGCAGTGCCATAGAGATGGAGGCGGGATCCAACAATGAGCAGTTCTTC.